This T cell receptor beta chain was sequenced in a study of T cells after yellow fever vaccination. Study-level findings and limits: Abundant clonotypes from the bulk population could contaminate FACS-sorted repertoires. Across the CD4 and CD8 compartments, a small share of clonotypes was present in both.

The CDR3 covers 18 residues. J gave up 10 bases and V 6 bases, and 22 bases lay outside the gene matches. The germline CDR1 and CDR2 sequences are MNHEY and SVGAGI. TCRdb fed the 5' RACE reads into MiXCR, producing one record per CDR3 protein. Of under 200,000 distinct CDR3 sequences in the sample, 5.5% to 7.5% are singletons; the top ten hold more than 2.5%. This clonotype was picked up many times. What it binds is unknown. The genes are TRBV6-5 and TRBJ2-1, with TRBD2 matching 9 bases. Sequenced material: CD4+ T cells sorted from PBMCs, taken less than 6 days after the first yellow fever vaccination. This receptor was taken from a man aged 18 to 29 who received the YFV17D yellow fever vaccine. The DNA of the CDR3 is TGTGCCAGCAGCCAATACCCTAGCGGGGCCTCCCTTGGATGGGAGCAGTTCTTC. Protein sequence: CASSQYPSGASLGWEQFF.